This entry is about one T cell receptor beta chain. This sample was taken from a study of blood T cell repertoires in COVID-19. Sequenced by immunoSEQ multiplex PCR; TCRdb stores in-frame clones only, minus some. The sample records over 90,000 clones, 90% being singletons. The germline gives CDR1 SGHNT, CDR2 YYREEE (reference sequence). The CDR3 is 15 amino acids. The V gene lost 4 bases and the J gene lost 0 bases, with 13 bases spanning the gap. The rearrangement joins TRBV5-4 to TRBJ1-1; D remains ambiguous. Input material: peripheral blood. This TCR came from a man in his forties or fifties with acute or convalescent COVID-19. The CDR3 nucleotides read TGTGCCAGCAGCCCCGACACCTTCATGAACACTGAAGCTTTCTTT. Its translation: CASSPDTFMNTEAFF. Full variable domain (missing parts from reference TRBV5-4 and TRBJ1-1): ETGVTQSPTHLIKTRGQQVTLRCSSQSGHNTVSWYQQALGQGPQFIFQYYREEENGRGNFPPRFSGLQFPNYSSELNVNALELDDSALYLCASSPDTFMNTEAFFGQGTRLTVV.